Following are 30 T cell receptor beta chains from one sample sequenced in a study of blood T cell repertoires in COVID-19. Here immunoSEQ multiplex PCR was the method, and the copy in TCRdb shows in-frame clones only, minus some. The sample includes some 300,000 clones, around 92% of them seen just once. The specimen sequenced was PBMCs or T cells enriched from blood (not recorded which). Receptors were obtained from a woman aged 25-40 years who had recovered from COVID-19.

This rearrangement joins TRBV5-1 to TRBJ1-3, with a weak D call TRBD1 (6 bases). This CDR3 contains 13 residues. V shed 7 bases and J shed 3 bases, with 11 bases lying between them. The germline V gene encodes CDR1 SGHRS and CDR2 YFSETQ. The DNA for the CDR3 is TGCGCCAGCGGGTCAGGGGATGGAAACACCATATATTTT. As protein: CASGSGDGNTIYF.

The J gene is TRBJ1-4, the V gene TRBV7-6; 10 bases agree with TRBD1. Germline trimming cut 4 bases from V and 10 bases from J; bases unmatched to any gene: 9. From germline, CDR1 is SGHVS and CDR2 FNYEAQ. The CDR3 spans 15 residues. CDR3 nucleotides: TGTGCCAGCAGCTCGTCCGGGACAGGGGCTGGAAAACTGTTTTTT. As protein: CASSSSGTGAGKLFF.

This chain links TRBV5-6 with TRBJ2-7, with TRBD2 matching over 7 bases. The CDR3 sequence is 17 residues long. CDR1 is SGHDT, CDR2 YYEEEE, per germline. With 1 base clipped from V and 2 bases from J, the junction kept 12 bases outside the gene matches. The CDR3 protein is CASSLSSGGTTTYEQYF. CDR3 DNA: TGTGCCAGCAGCTTGAGCAGCGGCGGGACTACTACCTACGAGCAGTACTTC.

The chain is built from TRBV6-4 and TRBJ2-7, with D maybe TRBD2 (6 bases). The germline V gene encodes CDR1 MRHNA and CDR2 SNTAGT. This CDR3 has 15 amino acids. Trimming took 6 bases from V and 3 from J, leaving 18 bases between them. Written as DNA, the CDR3 is TGTGCCAGCAGCGCCTTTTGGGGGGAGAGCTACGAGCAGTACTTC. Translating it yields CASSAFWGESYEQYF.

CDR3 nucleotides: TGCGCCAGCAGCCGACCAAAAGGGACTAGCGGTAATTACGAGCAGTACTTC. As protein: CASSRPKGTSGNYEQYF. The chain joins TRBV5-1 to TRBJ2-7, with TRBD2 matching 11 bases. Trimming took 4 bases from V and 4 from J; bases not matched to a gene: 13. Germline-derived CDR1 and CDR2 are SGHRS and YFSETQ. The CDR3 has 17 amino acids.

The V and J genes are TRBV30 and TRBJ2-3, with TRBD2 matching 8 bases. Looked up from germline, CDR1 is GTSNPN and CDR2 is SVGIG (reference sequence). The CDR3 length is 16 residues. V was pared by 4 bases and J by 2 bases, with 11 bases of the junction left unmatched. CDR3: CAWTLGAGGVTDTQYF. The CDR3 DNA follows: TGTGCCTGGACTCTAGGGGCGGGAGGTGTCACAGATACGCAGTATTTT.

This rearrangement joins TRBV9 to TRBJ1-1; maybe TRBD1 (5 bases). This CDR3 contains 14 residues. Trimming took off 0 bases at V and 5 bases at J, with 11 bases between the two ends. Germline lookup yields CDR1 SGDLS and CDR2 YYNGEE. The CDR3 loop reads CASSVEGALTEAFF. For the CDR3, the DNA is TGTGCCAGCAGCGTAGAAGGGGCTCTAACTGAAGCTTTCTTT.

V usage is TRBV3-1 (or the pseudogene TRBV3-2) and J usage is TRBJ1-5; weak D call: TRBD1 (5 bases). The V end lost 4 bases, the J end lost 2 bases, and 12 bases lay between the germline ends. Germline CDR1 is LGHDT and CDR2 is YNNKEL (reference sequence). This CDR3 has 15 amino acids. CDR3 DNA: TGTGCCAGCAGCCTGACAGCGATCGGCAATCAGCCCCAGCATTTT. It codes for CASSLTAIGNQPQHF.

This clone has just one count. For the CDR3, the DNA is TGCGCCAGGCGTCGGGACAGGGGAAGCAATCAGCCCCAGCATTTT. Translated: CARRRDRGSNQPQHF. This sequence joins TRBV10-1 and TRBJ1-5, with 10 bases fitting TRBD1. Germline CDR1 reads WNHNN; CDR2 reads SYGVQD (reference sequence). Trimming at V came to 9 bases and at J to 1 base, leaving 6 bases not matched to a gene. The CDR3 is 15 residues long.

The CDR3 nucleotides read TGTGCCTGGAGTACAACAGGGGGCGGTCAGCCCCAGCATTTT. This gives the protein CAWSTTGGGQPQHF. The chain uses TRBV30 and TRBJ1-5; 9 bases are a match to TRBD1. The germline V gene has CDR1 GTSNPN and CDR2 SVGIG (reference sequence). V lost 2 bases to trimming and J lost 6 bases; unmatched junction nucleotides: 5. CDR3 size: 14 residues. Together with reference TRBV30 and TRBJ1-5, the CDR3 gives the full variable domain: SQTIHQWPATLVQPVGSPLSLECTVEGTSNPNLYWYRQAAGRGLQLLFYSVGIGQISSEVPQNLSASRPQDRQFILSSKKLLLSDSGFYLCAWSTTGGGQPQHFGDGTRLSIL.

V usage is TRBV10-1 and J usage is TRBJ2-7; TRBD2 matches 8 bases. This CDR3 has 14 amino acids. V lost 4 bases to trimming and J lost 3 bases; unmatched junction nucleotides: 5. The germline V gene encodes CDR1 WNHNN and CDR2 SYGVQD (reference sequence). The CDR3 DNA follows: TGCGCCAGCAGTGGAATTGGGACTAGCTACGAGCAGTACTTC. Amino acids: CASSGIGTSYEQYF.

The chain employs TRBV6-6 and TRBJ1-1; tentative D call: TRBD1 (6 bases). CDR3 length equals 15 residues. V was pared by 2 bases and J by 5 bases, with 15 bases between. CDR1 MNHNY and CDR2 SVGAGI come from the germline V gene (reference sequence). CDR3 nucleotides: TGTGCCAGCAGTTACAGAATACAGGGTAGAACTGAAGCTTTCTTT. Translation: CASSYRIQGRTEAFF.

V gene TRBV5-1 combines with J gene TRBJ1-4, with D hard to call. Trimming cost V 2 bases and J 2 bases, with 13 bases left between them. The CDR3 totals 16 residues. CDR1 and CDR2 (germline): SGHRS, YFSETQ. CDR3 nucleotides: TGCGCCAGCAGCTTCACTGGTGGGGAGACTAATGAAAAACTGTTTTTT. This translates into CASSFTGGETNEKLFF.

The V call is TRBV3-1 (or the pseudogene TRBV3-2), the J call TRBJ1-6; 7 bases map to TRBD1. CDR1 and CDR2 from the germline V gene are LGHDT and YNNKEL (reference sequence). The CDR3 extends over 14 amino acids. V lost 1 base and J lost 11; bases outside the gene matches: 5. CDR3 in DNA: TGTGCCAGCAGCCAAGTTGCGAGGGGGCCACCCCTCCACTTT. This gives the protein CASSQVARGPPLHF.

This sequence joins TRBV30 and TRBJ1-3; D is unresolved. V lost 0 bases, J lost 7 bases, and 4 bases lay in between. CDR3 size: 11 residues. CDR1 and CDR2 from the germline V gene are GTSNPN and SVGIG (reference sequence). CDR3 sequence (DNA): TGTGCCTGGAGTGTCCGGAACACCATATATTTT. Amino acids: CAWSVRNTIYF.

This chain uses TRBV7-2 with TRBJ1-5, with TRBD1 identical over 8 bases. V shed 5 bases, J shed 2 bases, and the junction held 5 bases outside the gene matches. Per germline, CDR1 SGHTA and CDR2 FQGNSA. CDR3 length: 15 residues. CDR3 in DNA: TGTGCCAGCAGCACAACGACAGGGGGCAATCAGCCCCAGCATTTT. Translated: CASSTTTGGNQPQHF.

The rearrangement uses TRBV6-5 and TRBJ1-1; D is ambiguous. Germline CDR1 is MNHEY and CDR2 is SVGAGI. The CDR3 length is 12 residues. V lost 0 bases to trimming and J lost 8 bases, with 7 bases between them. CDR3 nucleotides: TGTGCCAGCAGTTACTCCCGAACAGAAGCTTTCTTT. Translation gives CASSYSRTEAFF.

The genes are TRBV6-5 and TRBJ2-1, with 12 bases that match TRBD2. Germline V gene sequence: CDR1 MNHEY, CDR2 SVGAGI. The V and J ends lost 8 bases and 7 bases, in that order; junction bases with no gene match: 9. CDR3 length: 15 amino acids. The CDR3 DNA follows: TGTGCCAGCGCCCGACTAGCGGGAGTTGTTAATGAGCAGTTCTTC. It yields the protein CASARLAGVVNEQFF.

The V and J genes are TRBV5-1 and TRBJ1-2, with D hard to call. There are 16 residues in the CDR3. Between the trimmed V and J ends, which lost 2 bases and 4 bases, there was a span of 18 bases. Germline CDR1 SGHRS, CDR2 YFSETQ. The CDR3 reads CASSFLPSEGSYGYTF. The CDR3 bases are TGCGCCAGCAGCTTTCTGCCTTCTGAGGGAAGCTATGGCTACACCTTC.

V is TRBV9 and J is TRBJ1-1, with D possibly being TRBD1 (5 bases). Germline assignment: CDR1 SGDLS and CDR2 YYNGEE. V was trimmed by 3 bases and J by 4 bases, leaving 16 bases between them. This CDR3 contains 15 residues. CDR3 sequence (DNA): TGTGCCAGCAGCGGCTCAACGTGGGGGGGCACTGAAGCTTTCTTT. Translation gives CASSGSTWGGTEAFF.

The chain joins TRBV28 to TRBJ1-2; perhaps TRBD1 as D (5 bases). The CDR3 totals 14 residues. Germline assignment: CDR1 MDHEN and CDR2 SYDVKM. Deletions cut 6 bases from V and 4 bases from J, with 15 bases between. The DNA of the CDR3 is TGTGCCAGCAGGCCACCCGACAGACCCTATGGCTACACCTTC. Translation gives CASRPPDRPYGYTF.

The V and J genes are TRBV30 and TRBJ1-5; D ambiguous. Germline V gene lookup returns CDR1 GTSNPN and CDR2 SVGIG (reference sequence). V dropped 2 bases and J dropped 2 bases, with 7 bases sitting between them. The CDR3 sequence is 13 residues long. The chain's CDR3 is CAWSKEGNQPQHF. The CDR3 nucleotides read TGTGCCTGGAGTAAGGAGGGCAATCAGCCCCAGCATTTT.

This chain connects TRBV6-4 to TRBJ1-2; D unresolved. The CDR3 covers 14 residues. The ends were cut back, 5 bases at V and 8 bases at J, with 18 bases in the middle. Looked up from germline, CDR1 is MRHNA and CDR2 is SNTAGT. CDR3 in amino acids: CASSPEWRIGGYTF. CDR3 nucleotide sequence: TGTGCCAGCAGTCCAGAATGGAGAATTGGCGGCTACACCTTC.

For this clone: The sample holds other DNA sequences that translate to the same CDR3. The J gene is TRBJ1-1, the V gene TRBV19; unclear D gene. The germline V and J ends were trimmed by 2 bases and 1 base, with 5 bases remaining between them. Germline loops: CDR1 LNHDA, CDR2 SQIVND (reference sequence). The CDR3 is made up of 13 amino acids. CDR3 region: CASSITGNTEAFF. DNA for the CDR3: TGTGCCAGTAGTATAACTGGGAACACTGAAGCTTTCTTT.

This sequence joins TRBV19 and TRBJ2-4; 7 bases fit TRBD2. The length of the CDR3 is 14 residues. The trim removed 7 bases at V and 3 bases at J, leaving 6 bases unmatched. Per the germline V gene, CDR1 is LNHDA and CDR2 is SQIVND (reference sequence). The CDR3 here is CASTRGSVKNIQYF. CDR3 sequence (DNA): TGTGCCAGTACGCGGGGGTCCGTCAAAAACATTCAGTACTTC.

The V call is TRBV6-5, the J call TRBJ2-1; tentative D call: TRBD1 (6 bases). The germline V gene encodes CDR1 MNHEY and CDR2 SVGAGI. The CDR3 length is 14 residues. The ends were cut back, 6 bases at V and 6 bases at J, with 15 bases in the middle. The DNA of the CDR3 is TGTGCCAGCAGGTGGGGGCCCCTGGGCAATGAGCAGTTCTTC. Translating gives CASRWGPLGNEQFF.

This clone has a single count. J is TRBJ2-3 and V is TRBV5-4; 12 positions match TRBD2. CDR3 length: 16 residues. The V and J ends lost 2 bases and 2 bases, in that order; junction bases with no gene match: 3. Germline values: CDR1 SGHNT, CDR2 YYREEE (reference sequence). The CDR3 spells CASSFRLAGATDTQYF. CDR3 sequence (DNA): TGTGCCAGCAGCTTCCGACTAGCGGGAGCCACAGATACGCAGTATTTT.

Details on this clone: An end of the junction differs from the germline gene, which may be a read error. The CDR3 loop reads CASSLAGQGHF. CDR3 coding DNA: TGTGCCAGCAGCTTAGCGGGACAGGGTCATTTC. The rearrangement links TRBV7-9 to TRBJ2-6; the match to TRBD1 covers 9 bases. This CDR3 is 11 amino acids long. Germline lookup yields CDR1 SEHNR and CDR2 FQNEAQ (reference sequence).

The chain couples TRBV28 to TRBJ2-7, with 7 bases aligning to TRBD2. Germline trimming cut 7 bases from V and 6 bases from J; bases unmatched to any gene: 9. Germline-derived CDR1 and CDR2 are MDHEN and SYDVKM. The CDR3 contains 13 residues. The CDR3 region is CASIERDGVEQYF. The CDR3 DNA is TGTGCCAGCATCGAGCGGGACGGGGTCGAGCAGTACTTC.

The chain employs TRBV19 and TRBJ2-5, with TRBD2 matching over 14 bases. V was clipped by 7 bases and J by 4 bases; unmatched bases: 5. Per germline, CDR1 LNHDA and CDR2 SQIVND (reference sequence). The CDR3 is made up of 15 amino acids. This CDR3 reads CASIGTSGSRETQYF. In DNA, the CDR3 is TGTGCCAGTATTGGGACTAGCGGGAGTCGAGAGACCCAGTACTTC.